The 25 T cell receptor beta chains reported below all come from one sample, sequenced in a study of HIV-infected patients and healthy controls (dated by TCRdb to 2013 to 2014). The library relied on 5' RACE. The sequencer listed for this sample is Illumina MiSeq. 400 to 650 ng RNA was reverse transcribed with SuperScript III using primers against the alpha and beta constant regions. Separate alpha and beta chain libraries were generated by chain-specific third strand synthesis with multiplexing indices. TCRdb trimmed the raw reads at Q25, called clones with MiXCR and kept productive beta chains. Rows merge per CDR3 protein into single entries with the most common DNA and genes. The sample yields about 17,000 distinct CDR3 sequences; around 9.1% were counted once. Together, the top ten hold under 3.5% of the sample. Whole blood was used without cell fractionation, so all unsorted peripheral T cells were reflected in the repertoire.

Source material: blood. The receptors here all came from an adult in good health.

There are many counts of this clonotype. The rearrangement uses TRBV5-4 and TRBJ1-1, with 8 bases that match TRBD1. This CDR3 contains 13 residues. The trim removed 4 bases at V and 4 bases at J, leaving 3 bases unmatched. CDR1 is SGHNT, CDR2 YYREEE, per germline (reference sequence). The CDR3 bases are TGTGCCAGCAGCCTCACAGGGGGCACTGAAGCTTTCTTT. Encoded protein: CASSLTGGTEAFF.

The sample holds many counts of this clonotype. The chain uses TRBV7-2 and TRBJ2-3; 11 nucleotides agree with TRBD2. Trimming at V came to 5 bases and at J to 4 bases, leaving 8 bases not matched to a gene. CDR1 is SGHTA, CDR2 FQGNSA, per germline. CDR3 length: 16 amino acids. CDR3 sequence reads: CASSPSGTSGSDTQYF. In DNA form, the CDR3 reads TGTGCCAGCAGCCCCTCCGGGACTAGCGGTTCAGATACGCAGTATTTT.

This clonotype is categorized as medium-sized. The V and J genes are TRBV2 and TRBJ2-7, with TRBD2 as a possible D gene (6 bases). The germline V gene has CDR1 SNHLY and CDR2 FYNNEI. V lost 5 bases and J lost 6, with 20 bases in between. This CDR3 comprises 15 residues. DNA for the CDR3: TGTGCCAGCAGTTCCGACAGAGCGGGCCAGGGCGAGCAGTACTTC. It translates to CASSSDRAGQGEQYF.

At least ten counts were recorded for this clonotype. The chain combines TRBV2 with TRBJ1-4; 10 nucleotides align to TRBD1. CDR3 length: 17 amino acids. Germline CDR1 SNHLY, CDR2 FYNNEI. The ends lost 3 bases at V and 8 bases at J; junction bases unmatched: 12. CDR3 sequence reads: CASSDPSDDRGPEKLFF. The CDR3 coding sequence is TGTGCCAGCAGTGATCCCTCCGACGACAGGGGGCCAGAAAAACTGTTTTTT.

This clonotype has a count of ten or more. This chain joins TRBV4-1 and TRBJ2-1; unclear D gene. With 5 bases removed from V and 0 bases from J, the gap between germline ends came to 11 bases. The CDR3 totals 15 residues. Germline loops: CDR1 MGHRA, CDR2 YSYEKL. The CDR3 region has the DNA TGCGCCAGCAGCTTCGCCCCAAGCTCCTACAATGAGCAGTTCTTC. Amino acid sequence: CASSFAPSSYNEQFF.

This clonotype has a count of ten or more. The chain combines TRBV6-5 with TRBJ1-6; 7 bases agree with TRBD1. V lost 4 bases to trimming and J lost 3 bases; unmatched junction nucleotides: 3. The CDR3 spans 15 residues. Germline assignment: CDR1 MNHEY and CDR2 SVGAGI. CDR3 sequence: CASSLWDSYNSPLHF. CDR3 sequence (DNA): TGTGCCAGCAGTTTATGGGACAGCTATAATTCACCCCTCCACTTT.

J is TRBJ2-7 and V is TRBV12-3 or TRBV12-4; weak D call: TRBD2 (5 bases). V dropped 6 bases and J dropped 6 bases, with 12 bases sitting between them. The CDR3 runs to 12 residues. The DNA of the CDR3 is TGTGCCAGCAGACAAACGGGAAGCGAGCAGTACTTC. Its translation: CASRQTGSEQYF.

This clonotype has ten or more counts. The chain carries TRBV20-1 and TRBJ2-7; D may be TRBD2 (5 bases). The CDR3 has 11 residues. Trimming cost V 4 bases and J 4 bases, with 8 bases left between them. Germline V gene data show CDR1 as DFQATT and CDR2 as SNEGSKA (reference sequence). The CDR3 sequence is CSAKRGYEQYF. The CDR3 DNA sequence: TGCAGTGCTAAAAGAGGGTACGAGCAGTACTTC.

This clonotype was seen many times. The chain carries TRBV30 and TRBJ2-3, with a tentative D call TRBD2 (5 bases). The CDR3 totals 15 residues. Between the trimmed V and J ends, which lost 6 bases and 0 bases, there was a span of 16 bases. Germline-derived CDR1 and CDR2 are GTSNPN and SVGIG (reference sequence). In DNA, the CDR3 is TGTGCCTGCTGGGGAGCGCTGACTAGCACAGATACGCAGTATTTT. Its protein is CACWGALTSTDTQYF. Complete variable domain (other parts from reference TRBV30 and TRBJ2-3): SQTIHQWPATLVQPVGSPLSLECTVEGTSNPNLYWYRQAAGRGLQLLFYSVGIGQISSEVPQNLSASRPQDRQFILSSKKLLLSDSGFYLCACWGALTSTDTQYFGPGTRLTVL.

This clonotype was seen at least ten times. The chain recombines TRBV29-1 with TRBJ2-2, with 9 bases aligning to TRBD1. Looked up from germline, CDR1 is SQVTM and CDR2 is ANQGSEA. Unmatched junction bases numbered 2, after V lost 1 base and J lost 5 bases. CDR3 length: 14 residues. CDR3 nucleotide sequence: TGCAGCGTTGAAGTCGGACAGGGGACCGGGGAGCTGTTTTTT. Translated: CSVEVGQGTGELFF.

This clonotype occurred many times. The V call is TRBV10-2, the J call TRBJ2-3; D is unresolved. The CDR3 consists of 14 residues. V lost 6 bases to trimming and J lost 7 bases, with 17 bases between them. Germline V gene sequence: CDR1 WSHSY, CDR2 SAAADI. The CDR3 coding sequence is TGCGCCAGCAGGGAACAAGCGAATGCAAATACGCAGTATTTT. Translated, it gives CASREQANANTQYF.

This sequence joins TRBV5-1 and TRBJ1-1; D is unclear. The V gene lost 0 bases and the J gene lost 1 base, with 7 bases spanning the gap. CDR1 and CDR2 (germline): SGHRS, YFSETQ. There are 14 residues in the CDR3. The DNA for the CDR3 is TGCGCCAGCAGCTTGGGGCAGAAGAACACTGAAGCTTTCTTT. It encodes CASSLGQKNTEAFF.

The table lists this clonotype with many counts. The CDR3 nucleotides are TGCAGTGCTAGCCCTCTCGAGTTTAGGGGGGTCTTAAATCAGCCCCAGCATTTT. The encoded protein is CSASPLEFRGVLNQPQHF. J is TRBJ1-5 and V is TRBV20-1, with D perhaps TRBD1 (6 bases). There are 18 residues in the CDR3. Looked up from germline, CDR1 is DFQATT and CDR2 is SNEGSKA (reference sequence). V was trimmed by 3 bases and J by 4 bases, leaving 25 bases between them.

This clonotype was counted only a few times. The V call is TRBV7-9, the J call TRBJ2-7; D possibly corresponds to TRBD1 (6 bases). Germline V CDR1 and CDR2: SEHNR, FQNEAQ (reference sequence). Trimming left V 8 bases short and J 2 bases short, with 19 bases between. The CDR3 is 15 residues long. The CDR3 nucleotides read TGTGCCAGCGGGGGCGCCGGGACCGTAACCTACGAGCAGTACTTC. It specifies CASGGAGTVTYEQYF. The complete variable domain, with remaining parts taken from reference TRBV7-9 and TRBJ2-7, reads DTGVSQNPRHKITKRGQNVTFRCDPISEHNRLYWYRQTLGQGPEFLTYFQNEAQLEKSRLLSDRFSAERPKGSFSTLEIQRTEQGDSAMYLCASGGAGTVTYEQYFGPGTRLTVT.

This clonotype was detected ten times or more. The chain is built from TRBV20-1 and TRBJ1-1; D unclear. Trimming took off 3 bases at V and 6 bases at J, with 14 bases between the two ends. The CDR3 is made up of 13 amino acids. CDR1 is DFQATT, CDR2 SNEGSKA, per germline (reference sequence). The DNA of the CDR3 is TGCAGTGCTAGCGAGCCCCCGAGCTCTGAAGCTTTCTTT. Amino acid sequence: CSASEPPSSEAFF.

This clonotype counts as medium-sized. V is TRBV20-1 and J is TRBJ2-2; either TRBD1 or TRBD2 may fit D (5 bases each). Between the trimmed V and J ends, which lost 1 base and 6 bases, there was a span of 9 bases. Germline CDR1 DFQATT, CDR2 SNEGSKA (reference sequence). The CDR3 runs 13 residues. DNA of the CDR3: TGCAGTGCTAGAGTAGGGGACGCCGGGGAGCTGTTTTTT. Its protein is CSARVGDAGELFF.

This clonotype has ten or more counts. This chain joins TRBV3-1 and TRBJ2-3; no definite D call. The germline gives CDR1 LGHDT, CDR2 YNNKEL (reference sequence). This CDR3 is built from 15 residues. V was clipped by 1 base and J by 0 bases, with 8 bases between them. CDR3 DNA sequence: TGTGCCAGCAGCCAAGGGACCACTAGCACAGATACGCAGTATTTT. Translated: CASSQGTTSTDTQYF.

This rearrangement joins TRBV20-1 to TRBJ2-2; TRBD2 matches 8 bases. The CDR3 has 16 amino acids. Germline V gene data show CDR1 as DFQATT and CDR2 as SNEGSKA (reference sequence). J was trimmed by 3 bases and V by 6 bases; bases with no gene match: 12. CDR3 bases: TGCAGTGCCCCCCGGGGGGGGACCCGCGACACCGGGGAGCTGTTTTTT. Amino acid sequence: CSAPRGGTRDTGELFF.

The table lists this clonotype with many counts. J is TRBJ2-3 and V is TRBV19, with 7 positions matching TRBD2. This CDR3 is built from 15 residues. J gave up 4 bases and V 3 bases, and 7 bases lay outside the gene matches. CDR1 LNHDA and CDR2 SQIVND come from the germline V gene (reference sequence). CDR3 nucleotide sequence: TGTGCCAGTAGTATTTCAAGCGGGGTCGCAGATACGCAGTATTTT. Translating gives CASSISSGVADTQYF.

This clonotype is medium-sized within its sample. The CDR3 region has the DNA TGTGCCAGCAGTTTATACGGGGGCAACGAGCAGTACTTC. This translates into CASSLYGGNEQYF. The genes are TRBV28 and TRBJ2-7; D is tentatively TRBD1 or TRBD2 (6 bases each). This CDR3 contains 13 residues. Looked up from germline, CDR1 is MDHEN and CDR2 is SYDVKM. V gave up 1 base and J gave up 5 bases, with 9 bases separating them.

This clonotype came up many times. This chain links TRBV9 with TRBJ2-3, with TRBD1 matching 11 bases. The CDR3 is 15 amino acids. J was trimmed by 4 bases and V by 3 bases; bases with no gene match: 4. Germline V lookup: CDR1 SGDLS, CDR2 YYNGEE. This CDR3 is CASSDGTGGSDTQYF. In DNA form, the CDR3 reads TGTGCCAGCAGCGATGGGACAGGGGGATCAGATACGCAGTATTTT.

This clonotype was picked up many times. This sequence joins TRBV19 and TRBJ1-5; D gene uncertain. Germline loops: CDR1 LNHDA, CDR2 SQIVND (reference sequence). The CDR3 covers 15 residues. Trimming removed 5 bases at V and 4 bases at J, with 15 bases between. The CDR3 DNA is TGTGCCAGTAGTCCCCGGGAGACAATTAATCAGCCCCAGCATTTT. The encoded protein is CASSPRETINQPQHF.

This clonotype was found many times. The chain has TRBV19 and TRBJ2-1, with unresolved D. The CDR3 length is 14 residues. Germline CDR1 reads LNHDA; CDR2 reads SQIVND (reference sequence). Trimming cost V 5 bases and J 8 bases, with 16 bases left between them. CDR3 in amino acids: CASSPQSRGDEQFF. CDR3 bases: TGTGCCAGTAGTCCCCAGTCCCGCGGCGATGAGCAGTTCTTC.

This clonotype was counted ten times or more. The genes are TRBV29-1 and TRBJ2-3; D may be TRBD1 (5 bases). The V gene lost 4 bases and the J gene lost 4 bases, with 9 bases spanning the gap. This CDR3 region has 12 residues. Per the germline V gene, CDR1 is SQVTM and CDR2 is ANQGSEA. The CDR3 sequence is CSVAHRSDTQYF. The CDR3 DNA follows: TGCAGCGTTGCACACAGGTCAGATACGCAGTATTTT.

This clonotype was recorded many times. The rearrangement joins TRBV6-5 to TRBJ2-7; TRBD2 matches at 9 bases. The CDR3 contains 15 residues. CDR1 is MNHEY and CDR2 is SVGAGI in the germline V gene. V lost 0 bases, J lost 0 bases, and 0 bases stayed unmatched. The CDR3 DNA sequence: TGTGCCAGCAGTTACTCTAGCGGGAGCTCCTACGAGCAGTACTTC. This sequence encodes CASSYSSGSSYEQYF.